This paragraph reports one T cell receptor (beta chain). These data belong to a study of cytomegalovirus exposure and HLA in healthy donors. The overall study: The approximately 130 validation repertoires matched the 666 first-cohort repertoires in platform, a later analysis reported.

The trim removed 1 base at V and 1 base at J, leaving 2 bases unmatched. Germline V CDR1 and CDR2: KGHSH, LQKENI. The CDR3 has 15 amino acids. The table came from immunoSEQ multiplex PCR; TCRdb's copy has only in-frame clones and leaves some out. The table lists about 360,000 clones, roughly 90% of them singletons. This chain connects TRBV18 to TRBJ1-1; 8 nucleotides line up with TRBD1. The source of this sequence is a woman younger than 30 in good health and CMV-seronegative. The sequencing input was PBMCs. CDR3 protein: CASSPRGTGNTEAFF. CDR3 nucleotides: TGTGCCAGCTCACCACGAGGGACAGGGAACACTGAAGCTTTCTTT. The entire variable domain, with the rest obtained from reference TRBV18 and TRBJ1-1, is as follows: NAGVMQNPRHLVRRRGQEARLRCSPMKGHSHVYWYRQLPEEGLKFMVYLQKENIIDESGMPKERFSAEFPKEGPSILRIQQVVRGDSAAYFCASSPRGTGNTEAFFGQGTRLTVV.